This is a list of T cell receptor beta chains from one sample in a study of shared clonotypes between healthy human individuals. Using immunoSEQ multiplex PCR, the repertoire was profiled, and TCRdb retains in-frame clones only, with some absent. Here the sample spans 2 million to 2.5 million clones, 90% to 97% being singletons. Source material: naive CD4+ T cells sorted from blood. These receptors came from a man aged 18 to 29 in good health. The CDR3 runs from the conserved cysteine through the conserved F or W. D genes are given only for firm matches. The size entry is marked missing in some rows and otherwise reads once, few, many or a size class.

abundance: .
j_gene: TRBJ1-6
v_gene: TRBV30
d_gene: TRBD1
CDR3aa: CAWDRENSPLHF
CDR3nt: TGTGCCTGGGACAGGGAGAATTCACCCCTCCACTTT

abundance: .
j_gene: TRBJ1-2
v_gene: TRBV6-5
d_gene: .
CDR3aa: CASRIGGAVYGYTF
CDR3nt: TGTGCCAGCAGGATTGGCGGCGCGGTCTATGGCTACACCTTC

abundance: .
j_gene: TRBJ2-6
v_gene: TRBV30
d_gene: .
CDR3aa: CAWTYSGANVLTF
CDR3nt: TGTGCCTGGACTTATTCTGGGGCCAACGTCCTGACTTTC

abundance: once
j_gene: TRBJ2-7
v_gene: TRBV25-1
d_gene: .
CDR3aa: CASSESGEVRF
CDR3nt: TGTGCCAGCAGTGAGTCTGGGGAGGTGAGGTTC

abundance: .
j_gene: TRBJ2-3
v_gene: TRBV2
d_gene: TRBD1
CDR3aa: CASYGQGGTDTQYF
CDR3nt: TGTGCCAGCTACGGACAGGGCGGTACAGATACGCAGTATTTT

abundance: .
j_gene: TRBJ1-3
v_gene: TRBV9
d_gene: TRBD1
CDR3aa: CASSVSRDRENTIYF
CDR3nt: TGTGCCAGCAGCGTAAGCAGGGACAGGGAGAACACCATATATTTT

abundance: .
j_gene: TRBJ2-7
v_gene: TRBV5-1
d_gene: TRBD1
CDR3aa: CASSDRVGYEQYF
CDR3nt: TGCGCCAGCAGTGACAGGGTGGGCTACGAGCAGTACTTC

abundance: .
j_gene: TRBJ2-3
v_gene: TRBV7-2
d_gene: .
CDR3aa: CASRQGTDTQYF
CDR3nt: TGTGCCAGCAGACAGGGAACAGATACGCAGTATTTT

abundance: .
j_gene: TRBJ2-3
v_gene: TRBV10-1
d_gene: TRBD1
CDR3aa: CASSTGVITDTQYF
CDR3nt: TGCGCCAGCAGTACAGGGGTTATCACAGATACGCAGTATTTT

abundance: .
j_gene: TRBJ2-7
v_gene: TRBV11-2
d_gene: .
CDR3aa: CASSHSYEQYF
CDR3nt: TGTGCCAGCAGTCATTCCTACGAGCAGTACTTC

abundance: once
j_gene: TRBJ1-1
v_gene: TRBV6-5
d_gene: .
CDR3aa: CASSYDRMNTEAFF
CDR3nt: TGTGCCAGCAGTTACGACAGGATGAACACTGAAGCTTTCTTT

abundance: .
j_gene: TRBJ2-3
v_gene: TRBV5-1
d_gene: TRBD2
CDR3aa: CASSTRLAGGGADTQYF
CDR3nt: TGCGCCAGCAGCACCCGACTAGCGGGGGGGGGCGCAGATACGCAGTATTTT

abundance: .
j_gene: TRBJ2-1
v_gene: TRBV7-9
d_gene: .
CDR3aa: CASSSDSHNEQFF
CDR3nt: TGTGCCAGCAGCTCAGACAGTCACAATGAGCAGTTCTTC

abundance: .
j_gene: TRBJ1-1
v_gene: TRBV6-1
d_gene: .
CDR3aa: CASSPRGFSNTEAFF
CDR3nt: TGTGCCAGCAGTCCTCGGGGCTTCTCGAACACTGAAGCTTTCTTT

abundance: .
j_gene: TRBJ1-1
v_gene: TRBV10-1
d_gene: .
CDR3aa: CASTEQGTPGTEAFF
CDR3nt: TGCGCCAGCACTGAACAGGGAACCCCGGGGACTGAAGCTTTCTTT

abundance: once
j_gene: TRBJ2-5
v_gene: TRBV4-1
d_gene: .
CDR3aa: CASSKVVVLETQYF
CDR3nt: TGCGCCAGCAGCAAAGTCGTTGTCCTAGAGACCCAGTACTTC

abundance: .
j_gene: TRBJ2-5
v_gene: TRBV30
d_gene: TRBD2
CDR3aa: CAWTYDQAGVRETQYF
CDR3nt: TGTGCCTGGACCTATGATCAAGCGGGAGTTAGAGAGACCCAGTACTTC

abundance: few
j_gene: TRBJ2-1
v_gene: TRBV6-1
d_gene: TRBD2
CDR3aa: CASRRTSGRYNEQFF
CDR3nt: TGTGCCAGCAGGAGGACTAGCGGGAGGTACAATGAGCAGTTCTTC

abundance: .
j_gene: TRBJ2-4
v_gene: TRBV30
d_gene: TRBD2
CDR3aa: CAWRGGSGRNIQYF
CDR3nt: TGTGCCTGGAGGGGGGGTAGCGGGAGGAACATTCAGTACTTC

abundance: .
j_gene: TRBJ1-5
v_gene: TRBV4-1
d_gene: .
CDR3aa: CASSQNRVDQPQHF
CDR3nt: TGCGCCAGCAGCCAAAACAGGGTAGATCAGCCCCAGCATTTT

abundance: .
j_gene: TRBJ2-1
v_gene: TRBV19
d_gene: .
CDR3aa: CASSMWSNEQFF
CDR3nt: TGTGCCAGTAGTATGTGGTCCAATGAGCAGTTCTTC

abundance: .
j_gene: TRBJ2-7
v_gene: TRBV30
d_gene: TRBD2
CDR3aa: CAWSLTSADSYEQYF
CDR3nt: TGTGCCTGGAGTCTGACTAGCGCCGACTCCTACGAGCAGTACTTC

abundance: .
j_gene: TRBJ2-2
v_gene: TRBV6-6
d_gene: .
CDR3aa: CASSVGGLNTGELFF
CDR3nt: TGTGCCAGCAGTGTCGGGGGCCTGAACACCGGGGAGCTGTTTTTT

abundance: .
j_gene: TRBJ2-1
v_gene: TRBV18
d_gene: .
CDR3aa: CASSPPVGGNEQFF
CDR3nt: TGTGCCAGCTCACCACCCGTCGGGGGCAATGAGCAGTTCTTC

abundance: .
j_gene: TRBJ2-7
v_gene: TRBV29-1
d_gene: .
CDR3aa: CSTGSLSSYEQYF
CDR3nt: TGCAGCACTGGTTCCTTGAGCTCCTACGAGCAGTACTTC

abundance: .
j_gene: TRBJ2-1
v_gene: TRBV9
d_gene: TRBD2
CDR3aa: CASSVVGLAGGREQFF
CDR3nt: TGTGCCAGCAGCGTAGTTGGCCTAGCGGGGGGTAGGGAGCAGTTCTTC

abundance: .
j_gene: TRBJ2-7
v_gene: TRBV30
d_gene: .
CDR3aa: CAWTGQSYEQYF
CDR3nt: TGTGCCTGGACAGGACAATCCTACGAGCAGTACTTC

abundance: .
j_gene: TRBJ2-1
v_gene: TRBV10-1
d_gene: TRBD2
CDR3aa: CASSGGGGSGSGNEQFF
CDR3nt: TGCGCCAGCAGTGGAGGGGGAGGTAGCGGGAGTGGCAATGAGCAGTTCTTC